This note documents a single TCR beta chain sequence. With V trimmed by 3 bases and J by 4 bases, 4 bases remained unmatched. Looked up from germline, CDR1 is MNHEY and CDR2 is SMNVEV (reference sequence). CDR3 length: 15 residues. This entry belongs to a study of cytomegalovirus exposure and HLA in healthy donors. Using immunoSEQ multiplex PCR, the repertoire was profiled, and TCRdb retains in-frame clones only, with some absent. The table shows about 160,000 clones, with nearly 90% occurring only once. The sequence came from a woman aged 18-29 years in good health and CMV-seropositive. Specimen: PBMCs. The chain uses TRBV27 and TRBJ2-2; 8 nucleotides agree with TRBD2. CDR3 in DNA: TGTGCCAGCAGTTTTACCCGGGAGGGCACCGGGGAGCTGTTTTTT. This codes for CASSFTREGTGELFF.